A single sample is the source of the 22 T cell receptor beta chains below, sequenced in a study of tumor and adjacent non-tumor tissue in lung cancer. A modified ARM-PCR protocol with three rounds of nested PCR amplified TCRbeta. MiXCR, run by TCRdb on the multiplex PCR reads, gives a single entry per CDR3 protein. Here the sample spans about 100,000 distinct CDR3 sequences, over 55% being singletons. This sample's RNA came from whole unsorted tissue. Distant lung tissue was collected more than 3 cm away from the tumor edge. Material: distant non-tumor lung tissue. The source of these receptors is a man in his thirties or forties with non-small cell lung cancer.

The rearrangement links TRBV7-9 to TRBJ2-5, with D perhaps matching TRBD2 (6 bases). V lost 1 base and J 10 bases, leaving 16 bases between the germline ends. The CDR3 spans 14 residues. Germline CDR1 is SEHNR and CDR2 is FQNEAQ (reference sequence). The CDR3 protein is CASSLEDLREVQYF. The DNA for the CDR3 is TGTGCCAGCAGCTTAGAAGATCTCAGGGAGGTCCAGTACTTC.

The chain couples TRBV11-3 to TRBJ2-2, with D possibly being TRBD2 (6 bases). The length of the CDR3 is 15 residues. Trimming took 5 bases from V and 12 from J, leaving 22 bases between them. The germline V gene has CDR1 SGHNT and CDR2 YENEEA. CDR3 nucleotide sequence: TGTGCCAGCAGCATGGGACTGGTGGCCTCCAGGAAGCTGTTTTTT. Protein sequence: CASSMGLVASRKLFF.

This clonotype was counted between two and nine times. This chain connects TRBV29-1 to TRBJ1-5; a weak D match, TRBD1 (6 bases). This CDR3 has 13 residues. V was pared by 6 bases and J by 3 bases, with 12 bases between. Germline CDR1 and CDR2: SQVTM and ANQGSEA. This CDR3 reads CSVRGQPNQPQHF. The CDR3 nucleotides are TGCAGCGTCCGAGGACAGCCCAATCAGCCCCAGCATTTT.

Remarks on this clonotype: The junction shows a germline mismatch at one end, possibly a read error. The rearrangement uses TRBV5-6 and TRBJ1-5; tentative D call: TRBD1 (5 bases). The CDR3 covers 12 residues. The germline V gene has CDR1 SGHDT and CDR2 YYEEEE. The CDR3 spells CAISFQGQPQHF. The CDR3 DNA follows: TGTGCCATCAGCTTCCAGGGTCAGCCCCAACATTTT.

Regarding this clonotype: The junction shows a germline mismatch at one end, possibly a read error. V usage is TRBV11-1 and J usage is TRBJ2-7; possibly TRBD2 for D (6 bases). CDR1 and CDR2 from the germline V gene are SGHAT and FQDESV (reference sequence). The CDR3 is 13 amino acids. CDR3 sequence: CTSSLSGLLEQYF. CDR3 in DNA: TGTACCAGCAGCTTATCGGGACTCTTGGAGCAGTACTTC.

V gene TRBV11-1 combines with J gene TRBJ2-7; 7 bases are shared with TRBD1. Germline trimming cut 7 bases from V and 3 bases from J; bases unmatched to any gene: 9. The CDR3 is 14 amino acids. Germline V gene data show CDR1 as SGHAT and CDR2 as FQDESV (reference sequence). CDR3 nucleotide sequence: TGTGCCAGCATCCTTACAGGGGACAACTACGAGCAGTACTTC. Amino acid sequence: CASILTGDNYEQYF.

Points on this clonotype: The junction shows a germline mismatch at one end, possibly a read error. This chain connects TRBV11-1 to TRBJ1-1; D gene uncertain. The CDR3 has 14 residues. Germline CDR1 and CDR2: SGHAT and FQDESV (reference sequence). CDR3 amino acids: CASSFEAGETEAFF. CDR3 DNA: TGTGCTAGCAGCTTTGAGGCAGGAGAGACTGAAGCTTTCTTT.

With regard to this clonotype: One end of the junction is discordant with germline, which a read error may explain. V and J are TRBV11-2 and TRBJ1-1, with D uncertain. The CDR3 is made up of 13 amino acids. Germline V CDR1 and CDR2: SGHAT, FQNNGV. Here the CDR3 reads CANSPPDDTEAFF. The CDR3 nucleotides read TGTGCCAACAGCCCACCTGATGACACTGAAGCTTTCTTT.

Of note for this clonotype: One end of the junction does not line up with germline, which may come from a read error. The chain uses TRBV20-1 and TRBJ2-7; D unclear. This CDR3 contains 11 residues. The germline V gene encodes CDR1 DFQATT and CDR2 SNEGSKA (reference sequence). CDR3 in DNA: TGCAATGCTAGATATGAGTACGAGCAGTACTTC. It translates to CNARYEYEQYF.

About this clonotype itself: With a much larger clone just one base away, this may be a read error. This CDR3 is CASSLAGANEQYF. The CDR3 DNA sequence: TGTGCCAGCAGCCTGGCGGGGGCGAATGAGCAGTACTTC. The rearrangement uses TRBV14 and TRBJ2-7, with D possibly TRBD2 on 7 matching bases. From germline, CDR1 is SGHDN and CDR2 FVKESK. V was trimmed by 4 bases and J by 7 bases, leaving 14 bases between them. The CDR3 has 13 residues.

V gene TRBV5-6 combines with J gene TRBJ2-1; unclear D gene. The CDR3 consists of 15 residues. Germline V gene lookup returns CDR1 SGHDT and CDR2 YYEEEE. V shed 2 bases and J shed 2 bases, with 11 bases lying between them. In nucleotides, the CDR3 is TGTGCCAGCAGCTTATTCCAGCTAGCCTACAATGAGCAGTTCTTC. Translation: CASSLFQLAYNEQFF.

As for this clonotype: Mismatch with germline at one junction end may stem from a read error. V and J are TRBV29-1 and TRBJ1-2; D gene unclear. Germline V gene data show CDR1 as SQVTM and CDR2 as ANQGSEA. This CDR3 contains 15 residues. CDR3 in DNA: TGCAGCGTTAATGTGGCAGGTGCGATCCTGGGAGGCTGCACCTTC. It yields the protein CSVNVAGAILGGCTF. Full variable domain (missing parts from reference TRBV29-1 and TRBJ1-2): SAVISQKPSRDICQRGTSLTIQCQVDSQVTMMFWYRQQPGQSLTLIATANQGSEATYESGFVIDKFPISRPNLTFSTLTVSNMSPEDSSIYLCSVNVAGAILGGCTFGSGTRLTVV.

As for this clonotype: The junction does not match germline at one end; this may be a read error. CDR3: CANLRTEGNTGELFF. The CDR3 DNA sequence: TGCGCCAACCTAAGGACAGAGGGTAACACCGGGGAGTTGTTTTTT. The J gene is TRBJ2-2, the V gene TRBV10-2, with a possible D match to TRBD1 (6 bases). Germline CDR1 is WSHSY and CDR2 is SAAADI. This CDR3 comprises 15 residues.

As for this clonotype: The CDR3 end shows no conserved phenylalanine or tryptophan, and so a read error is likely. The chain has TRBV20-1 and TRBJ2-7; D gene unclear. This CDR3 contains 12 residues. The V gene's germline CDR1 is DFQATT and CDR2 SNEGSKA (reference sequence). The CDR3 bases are TGCAGAGCTCTCTTTCTACCCTCCGAGCAGTACCTC. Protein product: CRALFLPSEQYL.

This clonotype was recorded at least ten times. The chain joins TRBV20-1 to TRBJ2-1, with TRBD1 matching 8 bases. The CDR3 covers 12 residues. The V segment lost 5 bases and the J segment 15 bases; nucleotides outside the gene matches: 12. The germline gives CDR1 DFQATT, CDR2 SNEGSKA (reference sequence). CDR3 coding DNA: TGCAGTGCTGGGCCCCGGACAGGGCTTAGGTTCTTC. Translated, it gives CSAGPRTGLRFF.

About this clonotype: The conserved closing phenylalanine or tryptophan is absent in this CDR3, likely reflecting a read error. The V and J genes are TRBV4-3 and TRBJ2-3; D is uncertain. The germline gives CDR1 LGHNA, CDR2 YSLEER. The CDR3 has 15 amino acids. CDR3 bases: TGCGCCATCAGCCAAGATGTGGCGGGCACAGATACGCAGTATTAT. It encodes CAISQDVAGTDTQYY.

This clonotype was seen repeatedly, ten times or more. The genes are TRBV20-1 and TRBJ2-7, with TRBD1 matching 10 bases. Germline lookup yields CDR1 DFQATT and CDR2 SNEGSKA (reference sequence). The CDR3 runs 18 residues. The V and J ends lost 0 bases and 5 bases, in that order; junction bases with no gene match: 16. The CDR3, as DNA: TGCAGTGCTAGAGATCGAGACAGGGGGCCGCGATTTACGGACGAGCAGTACTTC. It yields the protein CSARDRDRGPRFTDEQYF.

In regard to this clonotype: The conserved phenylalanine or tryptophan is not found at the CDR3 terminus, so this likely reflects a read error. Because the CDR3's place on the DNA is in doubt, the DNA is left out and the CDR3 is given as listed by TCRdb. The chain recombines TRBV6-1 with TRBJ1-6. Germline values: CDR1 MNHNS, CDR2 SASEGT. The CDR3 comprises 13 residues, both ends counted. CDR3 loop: CASSEGQNSPLYY.

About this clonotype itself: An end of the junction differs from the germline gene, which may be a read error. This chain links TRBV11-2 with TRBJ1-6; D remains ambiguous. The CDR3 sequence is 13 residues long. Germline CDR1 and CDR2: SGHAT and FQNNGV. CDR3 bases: TGTGTCAGCAGCCCCGCGGGGAATTCACCCCTCCACTTT. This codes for CVSSPAGNSPLHF. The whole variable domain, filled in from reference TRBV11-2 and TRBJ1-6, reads EAGVAQSPRYKIIEKRQSVAFWCNPISGHATLYWYQQILGQGPKLLIQFQNNGVVDDSQLPKDRFSAERLKGVDSTLKIQPAKLEDSAVYLCVSSPAGNSPLHFGNGTRLTVT.

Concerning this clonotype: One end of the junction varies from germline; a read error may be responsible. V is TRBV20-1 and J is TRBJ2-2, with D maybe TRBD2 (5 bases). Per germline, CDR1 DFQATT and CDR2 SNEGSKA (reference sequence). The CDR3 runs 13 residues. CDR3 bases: TGCAGTGCTAGTCCCGGGGTCATCGGGGAGTTGTTTTTT. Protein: CSASPGVIGELFF.

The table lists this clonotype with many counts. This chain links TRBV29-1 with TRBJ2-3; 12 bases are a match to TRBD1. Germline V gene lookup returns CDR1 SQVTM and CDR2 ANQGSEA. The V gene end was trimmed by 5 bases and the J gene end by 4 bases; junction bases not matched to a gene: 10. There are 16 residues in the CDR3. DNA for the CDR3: TGCAGCGTTCCACCCCCGGGACAGGGGGCATCAGATACGCAGTATTTT. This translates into CSVPPPGQGASDTQYF.

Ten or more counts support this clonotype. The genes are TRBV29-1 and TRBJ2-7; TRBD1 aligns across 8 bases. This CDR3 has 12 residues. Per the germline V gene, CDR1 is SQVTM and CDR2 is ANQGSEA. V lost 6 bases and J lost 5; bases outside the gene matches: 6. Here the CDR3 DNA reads TGCAGCGTCCTTTGGACAGGGCACGAGCAGTACTTC. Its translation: CSVLWTGHEQYF.